This T cell receptor beta chain was recovered during a study of graft-versus-host responses after intestinal transplantation. Study background: Transplant types were multivisceral, liver-intestinal, or isolated intestinal. Anti-thymocyte globulin induction was given to all recipients, followed by tacrolimus and steroids for roughly three years. Study-wide results and limits: Present in recipient marrow, GvH clones included some that appeared first in ileum or blood. Early post-transplant HvG declines were associated with peak circulating GvH clone levels.

About this clone: Its antigen remains unidentified.

The CDR3 covers 16 residues. Germline V gene lookup returns CDR1 SGDLS and CDR2 YYNGEE. With 0 bases removed from V and 2 bases from J, the gap between germline ends came to 13 bases. The data were produced by immunoSEQ multiplex PCR, yet TCRdb's version contains in-frame clones alone and is incomplete. The table lists about 90,000 clones, roughly 87% of them singletons. The clonotype was recovered from a human donor who received an intestinal transplant. Sequenced material: unstimulated CD8+ T cells sorted from spleen or lymph node cells, taken before intestinal transplant. V and J are TRBV9 and TRBJ2-3; the D call may be TRBD1 or TRBD2 (7 bases each). The CDR3 DNA reads as TGTGCCAGCAGCGTAGAAGCAGGGGGGGACACAGATACGCAGTATTTT. It yields the protein CASSVEAGGDTDTQYF.